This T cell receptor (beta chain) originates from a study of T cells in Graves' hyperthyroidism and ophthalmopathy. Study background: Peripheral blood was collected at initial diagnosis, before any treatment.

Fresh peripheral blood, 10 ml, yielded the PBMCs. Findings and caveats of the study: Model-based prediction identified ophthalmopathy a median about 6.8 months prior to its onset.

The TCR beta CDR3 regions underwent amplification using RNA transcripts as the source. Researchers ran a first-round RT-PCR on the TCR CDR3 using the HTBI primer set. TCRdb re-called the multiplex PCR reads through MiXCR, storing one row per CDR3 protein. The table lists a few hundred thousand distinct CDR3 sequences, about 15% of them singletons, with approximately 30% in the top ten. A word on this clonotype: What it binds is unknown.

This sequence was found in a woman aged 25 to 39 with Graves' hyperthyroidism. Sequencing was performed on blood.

CDR3 sequence reads: CASSPISSGAYNEQFF. CDR3 DNA: TGTGCCAGCAGCCCGATTAGTAGCGGGGCCTACAATGAGCAGTTCTTC. The chain couples TRBV3-1 to TRBJ2-1, with 8 bases aligning to TRBD2. J lost 2 bases, V lost 4 bases, and 7 bases had no gene match. The germline V gene encodes CDR1 LGHDT and CDR2 YNNKEL (reference sequence). CDR3 length: 16 residues.